The 21 T cell receptor beta chains given below trace back to one sample, sequenced in a study of cytomegalovirus exposure and HLA in healthy donors. Measured with immunoSEQ multiplex PCR; TCRdb has only the in-frame clones, and not every one. The sample records 250,000 to 400,000 clones, approximately 86% being singletons. Material for sequencing was PBMCs. The receptors stem from a man aged 25 to 40 in good health and CMV-seronegative.

J is TRBJ2-7 and V is TRBV4-3; 9 nucleotides match TRBD2. CDR1 is LGHNA, CDR2 YSLEER, per germline. The CDR3 extends over 14 amino acids. The trim removed 1 base at V and 2 bases at J, leaving 0 bases unmatched. The chain's CDR3 is CASSQASGTYEQYF. CDR3 DNA sequence: TGCGCCAGCAGCCAAGCTAGCGGGACCTACGAGCAGTACTTC.

The chain combines TRBV18 with TRBJ2-7; 7 bases fit TRBD1. CDR3 length: 15 residues. Germline trimming cut 0 bases from V and 2 bases from J; bases unmatched to any gene: 4. CDR1 is KGHSH, CDR2 LQKENI, per germline. The CDR3 sequence: CASSPPSTGTYEQYF. The DNA of the CDR3 is TGTGCCAGCTCACCACCGTCGACAGGGACCTACGAGCAGTACTTC. The variable domain in full, completed from reference TRBV18 and TRBJ2-7, reads NAGVMQNPRHLVRRRGQEARLRCSPMKGHSHVYWYRQLPEEGLKFMVYLQKENIIDESGMPKERFSAEFPKEGPSILRIQQVVRGDSAAYFCASSPPSTGTYEQYFGPGTRLTVT.

The gene calls are TRBV29-1 and TRBJ2-1; 10 nucleotides line up with TRBD1. V was pared by 5 bases and J by 7 bases, with 5 bases of the junction left unmatched. Germline assignment: CDR1 SQVTM and CDR2 ANQGSEA. The CDR3 loop spans 13 amino acids. The CDR3 coding sequence is TGCAGCGTTAATGGACAGGGGGGGAATGAGCAGTTCTTC. Residues: CSVNGQGGNEQFF.

The chain joins TRBV4-1 to TRBJ1-2; possible D gene TRBD1, 5 bases. The germline gives CDR1 MGHRA, CDR2 YSYEKL. This CDR3 contains 15 residues. With 0 bases removed from V and 7 bases from J, the gap between germline ends came to 15 bases. The CDR3 bases are TGCGCCAGCAGCCAAGATCGGTCAGGGTGGGTTGGCTACACCTTC. This sequence encodes CASSQDRSGWVGYTF.

This sequence joins TRBV4-1 and TRBJ1-4; 7 nucleotides align to TRBD1. Germline V gene data show CDR1 as MGHRA and CDR2 as YSYEKL. The CDR3 covers 15 residues. Unmatched junction bases numbered 6, after V lost 4 bases and J lost 4 bases. The chain's CDR3 is CASSPTGERNEKLFF. The DNA of the CDR3 is TGCGCCAGCAGCCCAACAGGGGAGCGTAATGAAAAACTGTTTTTT.

The chain combines TRBV7-9 with TRBJ1-4, with D uncertain. Germline V gene data show CDR1 as SEHNR and CDR2 as FQNEAQ (reference sequence). V lost 5 bases, J lost 7 bases, and 20 bases lay in between. This CDR3 has 16 residues. CDR3 in DNA: TGTGCCAGCAGCCCTCTCGGGGAGGGCGATAGTGAAAAACTGTTTTTT. Protein product: CASSPLGEGDSEKLFF. The variable domain in full, completed from reference TRBV7-9 and TRBJ1-4, reads DTGVSQNPRHKITKRGQNVTFRCDPISEHNRLYWYRQTLGQGPEFLTYFQNEAQLEKSRLLSDRFSAERPKGSFSTLEIQRTEQGDSAMYLCASSPLGEGDSEKLFFGSGTQLSVL.

This rearrangement joins TRBV7-6 to TRBJ2-7; D gene ambiguous. V dropped 5 bases and J dropped 2 bases, with 10 bases sitting between them. From germline, CDR1 is SGHVS and CDR2 FNYEAQ. This CDR3 is built from 13 residues. For the CDR3, the DNA is TGTGCCAGCAGCCGGTCGGAGACCTACGAGCAGTACTTC. Protein sequence: CASSRSETYEQYF. The full variable domain, rest sourced from reference TRBV7-6 and TRBJ2-7, is GAGVSQSPRYKVTKRGQDVALRCDPISGHVSLYWYRQALGQGPEFLTYFNYEAQQDKSGLPNDRFSAERPEGSISTLTIQRTEQRDSAMYRCASSRSETYEQYFGPGTRLTVT.

This clone appeared once. The V gene is TRBV13, the J gene TRBJ2-7; a possible D gene is TRBD2 (7 bases). The CDR3 runs to 16 residues. V was pared by 0 bases and J by 5 bases, with 17 bases between. Germline V gene data show CDR1 as PRHDT and CDR2 as FYEKMQ (reference sequence). The CDR3 DNA reads TGTGCCAGCAGCTTAGGCCGCGGGGGCCGAATGAACGAGCAGTACTTC. Its protein is CASSLGRGGRMNEQYF.

CDR3 residues: CASTPGQQSIYGYTF. DNA of the CDR3: TGTGCCAGTACACCGGGACAGCAATCAATCTATGGCTACACCTTC. The chain employs TRBV19 and TRBJ1-2, with TRBD1 matching over 7 bases. The junction had 12 bases not matched to a gene; V was cut back by 7 bases and J by 4 bases. Per the germline V gene, CDR1 is LNHDA and CDR2 is SQIVND (reference sequence). The CDR3 sequence is 15 residues long.

This chain links TRBV4-1 with TRBJ2-4, with D tentatively TRBD1 (6 bases). V gave up 0 bases and J gave up 15 bases, with 24 bases separating them. Germline V lookup: CDR1 MGHRA, CDR2 YSYEKL. This CDR3 comprises 16 residues. CDR3 coding DNA: TGCGCCAGCAGCCAAGAATGGGGGCAGGACGGGTTATGTTCGTACTTC. Protein sequence: CASSQEWGQDGLCSYF.

J is TRBJ1-1 and V is TRBV6-1, with 7 bases aligning to TRBD1. The germline V gene encodes CDR1 MNHNS and CDR2 SASEGT. The V and J ends lost 6 bases and 5 bases, in that order; junction bases with no gene match: 9. The CDR3 consists of 14 residues. The DNA of the CDR3 is TGTGCCAGCAGGGTGACAGGGCAGCTGACTGAAGCTTTCTTT. Its translation is CASRVTGQLTEAFF.

The chain is built from TRBV19 and TRBJ1-5, with 7 bases fitting TRBD1. V shed 7 bases and J 6 bases; nucleotides not matched to a gene: 9. The CDR3 loop spans 14 amino acids. Germline-derived CDR1 and CDR2 are LNHDA and SQIVND (reference sequence). CDR3 bases: TGTGCCAGTAACCCTAACAGGGGCGCTCAGCCCCAGCATTTT. Encoded protein: CASNPNRGAQPQHF.

The rearrangement joins TRBV10-1 to TRBJ1-3; a weak D match, TRBD1 (6 bases). The CDR3 covers 14 residues. The V and J ends lost 3 bases and 2 bases respectively, with 8 bases between them. CDR1 is WNHNN and CDR2 is SYGVQD in the germline V gene (reference sequence). The chain's CDR3 is CASSEQGPGNTIYF. DNA for the CDR3: TGCGCCAGCAGTGAACAGGGACCTGGAAACACCATATATTTT.

This chain uses TRBV6-6 with TRBJ1-5; D may be TRBD1 (6 bases). The germline V and J ends were trimmed by 6 bases and 3 bases, with 12 bases remaining between them. The CDR3 totals 14 residues. Germline loops: CDR1 MNHNY, CDR2 SVGAGI (reference sequence). CDR3 sequence (DNA): TGTGCCAGCAGCGATAACAGGGTCAATCAGCCCCAGCATTTT. It specifies CASSDNRVNQPQHF.

This rearrangement joins TRBV12-1 to TRBJ1-1; the D call of TRBD1 is as the table states it, not checked on the DNA. TRBV12-1 is classified as a pseudogene. The CDR3 extends over 17 amino acids. CDR3 protein: CASSSDRGRDMNTEAFF. The CDR3 bases are TGTGCCAGCAGCTCTGACAGGGGGCGCGACATGAACACTGAAGCTTTCTTT.

The genes are TRBV15 and TRBJ2-3; D unresolved. Germline V lookup: CDR1 LNHNV, CDR2 YYDKDF (reference sequence). The CDR3 contains 13 residues. V was cut by 5 bases and J by 5 bases, with 11 bases left in between. DNA for the CDR3: TGTGCCACCAGCGTTCTTCGGGTAGATACGCAGTATTTT. Protein product: CATSVLRVDTQYF.

The genes are TRBV19 and TRBJ1-5; 8 bases match TRBD1. The length of the CDR3 is 17 residues. The V segment lost 1 base and the J segment 3 bases; nucleotides outside the gene matches: 8. Per germline, CDR1 LNHDA and CDR2 SQIVND (reference sequence). The CDR3 DNA is TGTGCCAGTAGTATAGTTTTTGGGACAGGCTTCAATCAGCCCCAGCATTTT. Translating gives CASSIVFGTGFNQPQHF.

V usage is TRBV13 and J usage is TRBJ2-3; 14 positions agree with TRBD2. CDR3 size: 16 residues. Losses at the gene ends were 5 bases for V and 6 bases for J; bases not matched to a gene: 7. Germline CDR1 PRHDT, CDR2 FYEKMQ (reference sequence). CDR3 in amino acids: CASSPGTSGGRDTQYF. CDR3 nucleotide sequence: TGTGCCAGCAGCCCCGGGACTAGCGGGGGCCGGGATACGCAGTATTTT.

A few counts support this clone. The chain employs TRBV7-9 and TRBJ1-2; possible D gene TRBD1, 5 bases. The CDR3 has 13 amino acids. Germline CDR1 and CDR2: SEHNR and FQNEAQ (reference sequence). The V end was cut by 4 bases, the J end by 6 bases, with 12 bases between. Written as DNA, the CDR3 is TGTGCCAGCAGCTACCAGGGCCTGGATGGCTACACCTTC. It translates to CASSYQGLDGYTF.

This clone was counted between two and nine times. The V and J genes are TRBV2 and TRBJ1-2; 10 bases line up with TRBD1. The V gene's germline CDR1 is SNHLY and CDR2 FYNNEI. The CDR3 consists of 13 residues. V shed 6 bases and J 5 bases; nucleotides not matched to a gene: 3. The CDR3 nucleotides read TGTGCCAGCAGGCGACAGGGGGCGTATGGCTACACCTTC. Amino acids: CASRRQGAYGYTF.

This chain joins TRBV4-2 and TRBJ2-7; D is unclear. The CDR3 totals 14 residues. V was clipped by 0 bases and J by 4 bases, with 10 bases between them. Per germline, CDR1 LGHNA and CDR2 YNFKEQ. The chain's CDR3 is CASSQEVRLYEQYF. The CDR3, as DNA: TGTGCCAGCAGCCAAGAAGTCAGGCTATACGAGCAGTACTTC.